This TCR beta chain was found in a study of naive and memory T cell subsets. Study conclusions and caveats: In CD4 and CD8 cells, diversity dropped from naive through EMRA. Naive repertoires, especially CD8, held a few larger clonotypes, possibly memory cells re-expressing CD45RA. Each distinct alpha or beta sequence counts as one clonotype.

This CDR3 region has 10 residues. Germline values: CDR1 DFQATT, CDR2 SNEGSKA (reference sequence). V gave up 6 bases and J gave up 6 bases, with 6 bases separating them. This clonotype was detected ten times or more. Its specificity is not known. CD4+ T cell IFNgamma after overnight CMV lysate exposure gave donor CMV status. Two oligonucleotides, mixed equimolar, formed the beta constant-region primer covering TRBC1 and TRBC2. Nested alpha and beta constant-region primers with the SP2 primer drove four PCR rounds on ligated cDNA. From the UMI-ligation and nested PCR reads, TCRdb called clonotypes with MiXCR, one entry per CDR3 protein. The table shows more than 95,000 distinct CDR3 sequences, with around 15% occurring only once.

The material sequenced was naive CD8+ T cells from blood. The source of this sequence is a human donor in good health. The V call is TRBV20-1, the J call TRBJ2-1; D unclear. DNA of the CDR3: TGCAGTGCCGGCGGCAATGAGCAGTTCTTC. Amino acid sequence: CSAGGNEQFF.